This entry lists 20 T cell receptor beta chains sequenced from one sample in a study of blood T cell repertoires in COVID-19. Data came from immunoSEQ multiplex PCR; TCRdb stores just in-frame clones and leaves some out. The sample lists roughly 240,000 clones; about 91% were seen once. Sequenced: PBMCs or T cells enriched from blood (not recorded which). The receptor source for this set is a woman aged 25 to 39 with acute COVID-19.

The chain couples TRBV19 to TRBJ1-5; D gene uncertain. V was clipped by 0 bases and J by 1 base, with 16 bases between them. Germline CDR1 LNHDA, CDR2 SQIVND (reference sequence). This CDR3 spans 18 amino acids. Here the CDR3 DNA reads TGTGCCAGTAGTATAGACCCCTCAGGTGCCCTAAGCAATCAGCCCCAGCATTTT. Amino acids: CASSIDPSGALSNQPQHF.

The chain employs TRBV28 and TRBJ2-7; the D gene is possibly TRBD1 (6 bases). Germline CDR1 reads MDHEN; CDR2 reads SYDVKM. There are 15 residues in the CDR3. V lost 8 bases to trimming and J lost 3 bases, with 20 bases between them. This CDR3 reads CASEPPGPRGYEQYF. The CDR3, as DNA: TGTGCCAGCGAGCCTCCAGGCCCCAGGGGCTACGAGCAGTACTTC.

DNA for the CDR3: TGTGCCAGCAGCTCGATAGATTATGGACAGGGGAGCTATGGCTACACCTTC. This encodes CASSSIDYGQGSYGYTF. The V and J genes are TRBV5-5 and TRBJ1-2; 9 bases align to TRBD1. The CDR3 spans 17 residues. Per the germline V gene, CDR1 is SGHKS and CDR2 is YYEKEE (reference sequence). J lost 4 bases, V lost 3 bases, and 13 bases had no gene match.

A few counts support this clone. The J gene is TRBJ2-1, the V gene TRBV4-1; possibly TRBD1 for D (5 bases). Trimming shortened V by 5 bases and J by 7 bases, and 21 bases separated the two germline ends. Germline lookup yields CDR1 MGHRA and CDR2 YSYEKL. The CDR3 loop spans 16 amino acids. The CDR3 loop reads CASSERWTVRGNEQFF. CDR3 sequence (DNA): TGCGCCAGCAGCGAAAGGTGGACGGTAAGGGGAAATGAGCAGTTCTTC.

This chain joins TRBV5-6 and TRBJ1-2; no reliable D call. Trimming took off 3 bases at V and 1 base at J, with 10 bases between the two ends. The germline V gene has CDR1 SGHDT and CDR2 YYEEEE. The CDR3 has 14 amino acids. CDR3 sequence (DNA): TGTGCCAGCAGCTCACGCAGTTTTAACTATGGCTACACCTTC. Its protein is CASSSRSFNYGYTF.

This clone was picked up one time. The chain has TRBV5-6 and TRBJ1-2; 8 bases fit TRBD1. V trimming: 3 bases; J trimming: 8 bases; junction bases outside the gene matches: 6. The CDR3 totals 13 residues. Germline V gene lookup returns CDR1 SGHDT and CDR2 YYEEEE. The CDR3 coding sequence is TGTGCCAGCAGCTCCAGGGGGCCTCGGGGCTACACCTTC. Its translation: CASSSRGPRGYTF.

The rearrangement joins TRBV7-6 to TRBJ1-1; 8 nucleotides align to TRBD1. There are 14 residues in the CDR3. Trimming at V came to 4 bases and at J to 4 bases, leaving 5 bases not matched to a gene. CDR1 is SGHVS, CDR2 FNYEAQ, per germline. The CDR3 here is CASSSLTGGTEAFF. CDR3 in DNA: TGTGCCAGCAGCTCCCTAACAGGGGGCACTGAAGCTTTCTTT.

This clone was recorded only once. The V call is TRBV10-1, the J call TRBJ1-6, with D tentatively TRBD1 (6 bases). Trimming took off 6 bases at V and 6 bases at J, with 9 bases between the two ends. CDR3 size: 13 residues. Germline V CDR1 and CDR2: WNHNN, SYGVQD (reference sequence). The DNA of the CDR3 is TGCGCCAGCAGCGCAGGGGTTAATTCACCCCTCCACTTT. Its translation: CASSAGVNSPLHF.

The CDR3 sequence: CASSEVGVEKLFF. The DNA for the CDR3 is TGTGCCAGCAGCGAGGTGGGAGTTGAAAAACTGTTTTTT. This chain joins TRBV25-1 and TRBJ1-4; D not resolved. The CDR3 has 13 amino acids. CDR1 is MGHDK, CDR2 SYGVNS, per germline. The ends were cut back, 6 bases at V and 7 bases at J, with 12 bases in the middle.

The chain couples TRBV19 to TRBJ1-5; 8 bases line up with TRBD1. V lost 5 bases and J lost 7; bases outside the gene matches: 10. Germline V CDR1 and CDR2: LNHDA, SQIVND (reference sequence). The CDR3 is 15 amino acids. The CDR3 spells CASSQGQAGAQPQHF. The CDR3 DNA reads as TGTGCCAGTAGTCAGGGACAGGCTGGGGCACAGCCCCAGCATTTT.

CDR3 DNA: TGTGCCAGCAGCCAAGGGACAGCGTATAATTCACCCCTCCACTTT. Its translation is CASSQGTAYNSPLHF. The V gene is TRBV2, the J gene TRBJ1-6; 7 positions agree with TRBD1. CDR1 is SNHLY, CDR2 FYNNEI, per germline. There are 15 residues in the CDR3. J lost 4 bases, V lost 6 bases, and 6 bases had no gene match.

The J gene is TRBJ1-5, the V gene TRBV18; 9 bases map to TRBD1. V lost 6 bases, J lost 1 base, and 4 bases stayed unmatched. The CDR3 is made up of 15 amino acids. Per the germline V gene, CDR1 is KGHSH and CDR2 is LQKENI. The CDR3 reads CASSIGTGSNQPQHF. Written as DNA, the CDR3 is TGTGCCAGCTCTATTGGGACAGGGAGCAATCAGCCCCAGCATTTT.

As DNA, the CDR3 is TGTGCCAGTAGTTCTAGCGGGGGGACGGCAGATACGCAGTATTTT. Translated: CASSSSGGTADTQYF. The chain recombines TRBV19 with TRBJ2-3, with 11 bases lining up with TRBD2. Germline CDR1 and CDR2: LNHDA and SQIVND (reference sequence). V lost 5 bases to trimming and J lost 4 bases; unmatched junction nucleotides: 5. The CDR3 has 15 amino acids.

CDR3 loop: CSAGEARAGHNEQFF. CDR3 bases: TGCAGTGCTGGTGAGGCCCGGGCAGGGCACAATGAGCAGTTCTTC. V and J are TRBV20-1 and TRBJ2-1; a weak D match, TRBD1 (5 bases). The CDR3 sequence is 15 residues long. Germline loops: CDR1 DFQATT, CDR2 SNEGSKA (reference sequence). V lost 5 bases and J 5 bases, leaving 19 bases between the germline ends.

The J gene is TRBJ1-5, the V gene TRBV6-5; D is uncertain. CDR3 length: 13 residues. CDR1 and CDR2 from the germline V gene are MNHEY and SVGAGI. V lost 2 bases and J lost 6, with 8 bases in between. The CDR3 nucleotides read TGTGCCAGCAGTTACACCGGCGGTCAGCCCCAGCATTTT. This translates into CASSYTGGQPQHF.

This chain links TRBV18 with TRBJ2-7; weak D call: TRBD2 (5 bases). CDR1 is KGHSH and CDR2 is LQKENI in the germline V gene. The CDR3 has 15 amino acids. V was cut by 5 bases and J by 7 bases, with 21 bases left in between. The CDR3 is CASSARQLMEDEQYF. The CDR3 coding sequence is TGTGCCAGCTCAGCCCGACAACTTATGGAGGATGAGCAGTACTTC. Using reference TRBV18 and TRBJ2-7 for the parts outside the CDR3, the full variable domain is NAGVMQNPRHLVRRRGQEARLRCSPMKGHSHVYWYRQLPEEGLKFMVYLQKENIIDESGMPKERFSAEFPKEGPSILRIQQVVRGDSAAYFCASSARQLMEDEQYFGPGTRLTVT.

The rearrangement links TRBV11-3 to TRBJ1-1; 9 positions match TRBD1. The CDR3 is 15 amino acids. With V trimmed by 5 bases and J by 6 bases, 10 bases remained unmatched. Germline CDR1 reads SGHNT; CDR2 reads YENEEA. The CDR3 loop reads CASSRSGQGFAEAFF. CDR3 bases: TGTGCCAGCAGCCGCTCGGGACAGGGTTTTGCTGAAGCTTTCTTT.

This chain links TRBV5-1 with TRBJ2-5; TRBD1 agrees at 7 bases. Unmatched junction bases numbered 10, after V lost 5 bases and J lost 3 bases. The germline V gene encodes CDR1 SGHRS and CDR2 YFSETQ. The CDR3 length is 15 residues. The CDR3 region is CASRQNPGTEETQYF. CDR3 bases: TGCGCCAGCAGACAAAACCCCGGGACAGAAGAGACCCAGTACTTC. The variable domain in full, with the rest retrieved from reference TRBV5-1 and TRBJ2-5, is KAGVTQTPRYLIKTRGQQVTLSCSPISGHRSVSWYQQTPGQGLQFLFEYFSETQRNKGNFPGRFSGRQFSNSRSEMNVSTLELGDSALYLCASRQNPGTEETQYFGPGTRLLVL.

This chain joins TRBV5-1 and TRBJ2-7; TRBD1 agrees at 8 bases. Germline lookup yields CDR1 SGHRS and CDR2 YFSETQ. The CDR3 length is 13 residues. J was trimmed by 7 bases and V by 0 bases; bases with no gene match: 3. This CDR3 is CASSLEQGGEQYF. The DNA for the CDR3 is TGCGCCAGCAGCTTGGAACAGGGGGGAGAGCAGTACTTC.

The CDR3 spells CASRFQGGQEEKLFF. In DNA form, the CDR3 reads TGTGCCAGCAGATTCCAGGGGGGCCAGGAGGAAAAACTGTTTTTT. V gene TRBV7-2 combines with J gene TRBJ1-4; 7 bases are a match to TRBD1. CDR3 length: 15 amino acids. In germline, CDR1 is SGHTA, CDR2 FQGNSA. Trimming took 6 bases from V and 8 from J; bases not matched to a gene: 12.